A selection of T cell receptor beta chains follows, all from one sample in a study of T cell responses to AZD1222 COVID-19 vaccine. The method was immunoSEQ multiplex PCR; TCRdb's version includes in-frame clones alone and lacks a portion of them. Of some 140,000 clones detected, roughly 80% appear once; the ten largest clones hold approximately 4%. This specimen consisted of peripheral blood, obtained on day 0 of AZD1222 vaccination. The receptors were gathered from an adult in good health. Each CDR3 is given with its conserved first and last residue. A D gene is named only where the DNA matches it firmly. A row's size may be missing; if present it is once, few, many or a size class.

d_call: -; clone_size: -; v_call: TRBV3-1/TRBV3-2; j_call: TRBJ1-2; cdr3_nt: TGTGCCAGCAGCCACGGGGGGCAGCAAGGCTACACCTTC; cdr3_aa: CASSHGGQQGYTF
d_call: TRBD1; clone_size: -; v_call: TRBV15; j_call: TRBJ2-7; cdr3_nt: TGTGCCACCAGCAGAGACGGGACAGGGGGTGCCGAGCAGTACTTC; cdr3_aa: CATSRDGTGGAEQYF
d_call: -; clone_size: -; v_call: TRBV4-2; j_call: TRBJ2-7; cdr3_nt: TGTGCCAGCAGCCAAGATCATGGGTCCAGCTACGAGCAGTACTTC; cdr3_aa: CASSQDHGSSYEQYF
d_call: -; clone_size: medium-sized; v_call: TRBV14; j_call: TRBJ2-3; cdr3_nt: TGTGCCAGCAGCCAAGATTTAGTACGGAATACGCAGTATTTT; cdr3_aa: CASSQDLVRNTQYF
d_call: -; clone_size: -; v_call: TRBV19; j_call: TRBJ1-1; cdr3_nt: TGTGCCAGTAGCTACAGGGTAGAGGGGACTGAAGCTTTCTTT; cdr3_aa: CASSYRVEGTEAFF
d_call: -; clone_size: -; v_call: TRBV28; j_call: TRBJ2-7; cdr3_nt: TGTGCCAGCAGTCGCGCGACCCAGGCAAAAACCTACGAGCAGTACTTC; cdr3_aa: CASSRATQAKTYEQYF
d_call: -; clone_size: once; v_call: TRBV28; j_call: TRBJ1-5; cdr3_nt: TGTGCCAGCAGCCTGCGTCGGGCCCAATATGTCCAGCATTTT; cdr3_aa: CASSLRRAQYVQHF
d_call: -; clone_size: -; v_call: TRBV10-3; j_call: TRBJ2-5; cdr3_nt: TGTGCCATCAGTGATGGTTACAAAGAGACCCAGTACTTC; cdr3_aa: CAISDGYKETQYF
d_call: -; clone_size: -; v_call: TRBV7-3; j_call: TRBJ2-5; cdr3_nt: TGTGCCAGCAGCCCCGCCCGAGAGACCCAGTACTTC; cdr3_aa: CASSPARETQYF
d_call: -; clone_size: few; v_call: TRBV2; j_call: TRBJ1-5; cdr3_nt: TGTGCCAGCAGTGAGGGGGACAATCAGCCCCAGCATTTT; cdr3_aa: CASSEGDNQPQHF
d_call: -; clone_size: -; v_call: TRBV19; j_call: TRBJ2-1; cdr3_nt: TGTGCCAGCCACACCGACGGTTACCCCTACAATGAGCAGTTCTTC; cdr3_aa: CASHTDGYPYNEQFF
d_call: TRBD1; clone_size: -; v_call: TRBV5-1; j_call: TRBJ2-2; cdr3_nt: TGCGCCAGCAGCTTCCGGGACAGGGGCAACACCGGGGAGCTGTTTTTT; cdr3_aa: CASSFRDRGNTGELFF
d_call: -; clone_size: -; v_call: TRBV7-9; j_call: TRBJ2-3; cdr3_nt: TGTGCCAGCAGCTTCAGTGGACCAGATACGCAGTATTTT; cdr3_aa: CASSFSGPDTQYF
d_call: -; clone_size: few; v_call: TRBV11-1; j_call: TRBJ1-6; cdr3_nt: TGTGCCAGCAGCTTAACAGGAGGAGGTAATTCACCCCTCCACTTT; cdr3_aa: CASSLTGGGNSPLHF
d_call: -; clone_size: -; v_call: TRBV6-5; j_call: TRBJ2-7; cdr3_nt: TGTGCCAGCAGTTACCGACGACCGGGGGCCTACGAGCAGTACTTC; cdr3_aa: CASSYRRPGAYEQYF
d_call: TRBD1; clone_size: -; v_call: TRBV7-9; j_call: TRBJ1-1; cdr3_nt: TGTGCCAGCAGCTCTGAGGACAGGGCTACTGAAGCTTTCTTT; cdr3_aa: CASSSEDRATEAFF
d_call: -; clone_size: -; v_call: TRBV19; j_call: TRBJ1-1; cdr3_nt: TGTGCCAGTAGCGGTAGGTGGGAAGCTTTCTTT; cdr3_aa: CASSGRWEAFF
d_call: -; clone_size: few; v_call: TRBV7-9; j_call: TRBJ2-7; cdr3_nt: TGTGCCAGCATCCCGACAGATTCCTACGAGCAGTACTTC; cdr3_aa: CASIPTDSYEQYF
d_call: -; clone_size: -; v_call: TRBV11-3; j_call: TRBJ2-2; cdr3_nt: TGTGCCAGCAAAACAGGGAACACCGGGGAGCTGTTTTTT; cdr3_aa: CASKTGNTGELFF
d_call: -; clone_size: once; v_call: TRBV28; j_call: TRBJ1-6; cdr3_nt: TGTGCCAGCAGTTCGCCTCCCAATTCACCCCTCCACTTT; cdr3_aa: CASSSPPNSPLHF
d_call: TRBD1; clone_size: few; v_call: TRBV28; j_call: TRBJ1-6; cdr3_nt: TGTGCCAGCAGTAGGAACCGGGACAGGGTCTACTCACCCCTCCACTTT; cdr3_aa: CASSRNRDRVYSPLHF
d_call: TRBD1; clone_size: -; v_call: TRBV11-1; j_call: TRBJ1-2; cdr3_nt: TGTGCCAGCAGCTTCAGGGGGATTAACTATGGCTACACCTTC; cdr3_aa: CASSFRGINYGYTF
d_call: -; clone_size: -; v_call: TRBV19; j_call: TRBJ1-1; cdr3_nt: TGTGCCAGTAGTATACAGGGACCGAACACTGAAGCTTTCTTT; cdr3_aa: CASSIQGPNTEAFF
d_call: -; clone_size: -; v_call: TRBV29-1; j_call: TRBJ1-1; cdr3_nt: TGCAGCGTTGGGTCGATCCTCCGAGCTGAAGCTTTCTTT; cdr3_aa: CSVGSILRAEAFF
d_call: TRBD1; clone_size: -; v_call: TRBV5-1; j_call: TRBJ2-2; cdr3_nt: TGCGCCAGCAGCCTACAGGGGGATTTCACCGGGGAGCTGTTTTTT; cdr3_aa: CASSLQGDFTGELFF
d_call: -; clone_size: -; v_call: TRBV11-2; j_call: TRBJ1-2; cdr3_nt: TGTGCCAGCAGTTCCCTACGGGCGCCTGGGACCTTC; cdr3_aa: CASSSLRAPGTF
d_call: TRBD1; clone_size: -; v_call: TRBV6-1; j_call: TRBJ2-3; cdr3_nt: TGTGCCAGCAGTGGAGGGGACAGACCCCGCACAGATACGCAGTATTTT; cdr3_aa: CASSGGDRPRTDTQYF
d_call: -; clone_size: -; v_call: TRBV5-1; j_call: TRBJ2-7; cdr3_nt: TGCGCCAGCAGCGAGGACAGCGTCTCCTACGAGCAGTACTTC; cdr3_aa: CASSEDSVSYEQYF
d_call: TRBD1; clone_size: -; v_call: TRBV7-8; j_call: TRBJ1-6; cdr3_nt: TGTGCCAGCAGCTTAGGGACAGGGGCCTATAATTCACCCCTCCACTTT; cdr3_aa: CASSLGTGAYNSPLHF
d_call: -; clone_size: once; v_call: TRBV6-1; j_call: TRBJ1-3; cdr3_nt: TGTGCCAGCAGTGGGGGACTCCGGGTCTCTGGAAACACCATATATTTT; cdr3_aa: CASSGGLRVSGNTIYF
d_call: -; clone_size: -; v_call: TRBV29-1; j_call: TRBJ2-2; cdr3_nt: TGCAGCGCCAACCCGGGGGGCAAGAGTAATACCGGGGAGCTGTTTTTT; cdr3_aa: CSANPGGKSNTGELFF
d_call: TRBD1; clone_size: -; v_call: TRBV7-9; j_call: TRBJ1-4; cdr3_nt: TGTGCCAGCAGACGGACAGGAGGTAATGAAAAACTGTTTTTT; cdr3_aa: CASRRTGGNEKLFF
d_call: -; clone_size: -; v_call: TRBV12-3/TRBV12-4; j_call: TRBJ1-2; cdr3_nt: TGTGCCAGCAGGCCAACAGGTGATGGCTACACCTTC; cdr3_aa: CASRPTGDGYTF
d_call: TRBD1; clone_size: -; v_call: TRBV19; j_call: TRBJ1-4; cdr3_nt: TGTGCCAGTAGTCCCAACAGGGGGACTAATGAAAAACTGTTTTTT; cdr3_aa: CASSPNRGTNEKLFF
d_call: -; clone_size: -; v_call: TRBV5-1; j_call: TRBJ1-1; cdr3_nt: TGCGCCAGCACCTTGTTACCGGATAACACTGAAGCTTTCTTT; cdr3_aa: CASTLLPDNTEAFF
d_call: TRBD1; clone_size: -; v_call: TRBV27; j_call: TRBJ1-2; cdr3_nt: TGTGCCAGCAGTGCCCGACAGGGATCTGTCTTTTCGGCGGGCTACACCTTC; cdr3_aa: CASSARQGSVFSAGYTF
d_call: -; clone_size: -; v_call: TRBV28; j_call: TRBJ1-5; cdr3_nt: TGTGCCAGCAGTGCCGGTGGGGGTTGGAGCAATCAGCCCCAGCATTTT; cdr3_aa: CASSAGGGWSNQPQHF
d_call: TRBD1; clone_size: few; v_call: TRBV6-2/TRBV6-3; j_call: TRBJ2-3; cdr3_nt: TGTGCCAGCAGTTCCTATCCCGGGACAGGGGATGGGGATACGCAGTATTTT; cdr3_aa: CASSSYPGTGDGDTQYF
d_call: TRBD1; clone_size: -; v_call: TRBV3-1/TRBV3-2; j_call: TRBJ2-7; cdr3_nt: TGTGCCAGCAGCCTGGGACAGGGGGTCGGCGAGCAGTACTTC; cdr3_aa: CASSLGQGVGEQYF
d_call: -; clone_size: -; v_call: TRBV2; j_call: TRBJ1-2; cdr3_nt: TGTGCCAGCACCAACCCCGGGGCACAGGGCTATGGCTACACCTTC; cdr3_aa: CASTNPGAQGYGYTF
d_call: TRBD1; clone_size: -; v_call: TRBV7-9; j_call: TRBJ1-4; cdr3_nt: TGTGCCAGCAGCTTAATGACAGGGGCCGCCCAGGTGTTTTTT; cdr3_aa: CASSLMTGAAQVFF
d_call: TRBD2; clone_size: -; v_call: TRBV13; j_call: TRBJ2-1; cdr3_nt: TGTGCCAGCAGCTCCGGACTAGCGGGGGGGCCATCGAATGAGCAGTTCTTC; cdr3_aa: CASSSGLAGGPSNEQFF
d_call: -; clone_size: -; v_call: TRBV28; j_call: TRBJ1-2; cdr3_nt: TGTGCCAGCAGTTTAGGCCGACGCAACTATGGCTACACCTTC; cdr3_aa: CASSLGRRNYGYTF
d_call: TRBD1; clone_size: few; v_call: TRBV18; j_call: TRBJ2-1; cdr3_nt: TGTGCCAGCTCACGAGGGACAGCTAATGAGCAGTTCTTC; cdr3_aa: CASSRGTANEQFF
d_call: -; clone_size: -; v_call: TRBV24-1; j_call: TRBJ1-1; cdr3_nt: TGTGCCACCAGTGATCCACAGATATCTAACACTGAAGCTTTCTTT; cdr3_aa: CATSDPQISNTEAFF
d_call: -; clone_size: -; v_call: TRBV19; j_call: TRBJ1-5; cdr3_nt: TGTGCCAGTAGATCTTGGTCGAAGGGGGATCAGCCCCAGCATTTT; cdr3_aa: CASRSWSKGDQPQHF
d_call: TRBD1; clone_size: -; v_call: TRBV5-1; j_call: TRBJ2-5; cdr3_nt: TGCGCCAGCAGCCCGAGGGGGCTAGGAGAGACCCAGTACTTC; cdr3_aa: CASSPRGLGETQYF
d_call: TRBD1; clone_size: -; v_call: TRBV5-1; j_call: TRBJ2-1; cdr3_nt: TGCGCCAGCAGCTCACAGGGGGCGATCTACAATGAGCAGTTCTTC; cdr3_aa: CASSSQGAIYNEQFF
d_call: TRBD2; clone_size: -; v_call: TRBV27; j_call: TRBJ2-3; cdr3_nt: TGTGCCACCAAGGGCGAAGCGGGGTCTAGCACAGATACGCAGTATTTT; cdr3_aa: CATKGEAGSSTDTQYF